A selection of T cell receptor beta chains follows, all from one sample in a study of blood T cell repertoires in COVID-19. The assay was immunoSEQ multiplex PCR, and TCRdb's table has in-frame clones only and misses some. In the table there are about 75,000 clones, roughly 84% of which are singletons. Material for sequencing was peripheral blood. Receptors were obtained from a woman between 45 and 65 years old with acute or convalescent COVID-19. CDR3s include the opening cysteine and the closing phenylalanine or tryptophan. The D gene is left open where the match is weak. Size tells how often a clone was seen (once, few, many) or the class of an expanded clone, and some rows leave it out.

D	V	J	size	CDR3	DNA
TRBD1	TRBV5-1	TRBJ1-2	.	CASTRGGTENYGYTF	TGCGCCAGCACCCGGGGGGGGACAGAGAACTATGGCTACACCTTC
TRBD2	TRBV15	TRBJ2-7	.	CATSRDLQKLAGGYYEQYF	TGTGCCACCAGCAGAGATTTACAGAAACTAGCGGGAGGTTACTACGAGCAGTACTTC
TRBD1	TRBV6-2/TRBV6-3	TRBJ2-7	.	CASSYSQGAGIYEQYF	TGTGCCAGCAGTTACTCCCAGGGGGCGGGTATCTACGAGCAGTACTTC
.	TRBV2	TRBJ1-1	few	CASSLSGLGEAFF	TGTGCCAGCAGTTTGTCAGGGCTGGGTGAAGCTTTCTTT
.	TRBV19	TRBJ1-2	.	CASSIAGYSGYTF	TGTGCCAGTAGTATAGCGGGGTACAGTGGCTACACCTTC
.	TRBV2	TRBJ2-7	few	CASSLWGPADNYEQYF	TGTGCCAGCTCACTCTGGGGGCCCGCTGACAACTACGAGCAGTACTTC
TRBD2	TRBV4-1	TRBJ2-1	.	CASSQGLQGLAGYNEQFF	TGCGCCAGCAGCCAAGGCCTTCAGGGACTAGCGGGTTACAATGAGCAGTTCTTC
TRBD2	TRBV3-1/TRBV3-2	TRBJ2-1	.	CASSDSGRAPYNEQFF	TGTGCCAGCAGCGATAGCGGGAGGGCACCATACAATGAGCAGTTCTTC
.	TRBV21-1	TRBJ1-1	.	CASSWTWPGQGAKMATEALF	TGTGCCAGCAGCTGGACTTGGCCGGGACAGGGGGCGAAGATGGCCACTGAAGCTCTCTTT
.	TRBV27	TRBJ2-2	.	CASSLWAFPSNTGELFF	TGTGCCAGCAGTTTGTGGGCCTTCCCCTCGAACACCGGGGAGCTGTTTTTT
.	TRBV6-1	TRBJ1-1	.	CASSEMTLNTEAFF	TGTGCCAGCAGTGAAATGACATTGAACACTGAAGCTTTCTTT
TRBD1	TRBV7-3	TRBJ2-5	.	CASSLRGDRGSGTQETQYF	TGTGCCAGCAGCTTAAGAGGGGACAGGGGGTCCGGAACCCAAGAGACCCAGTACTTC
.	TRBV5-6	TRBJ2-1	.	CASSLNSNEQFF	TGTGCCAGCAGCCTGAACTCAAATGAGCAGTTCTTC
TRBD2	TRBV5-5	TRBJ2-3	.	CASSFLAGDRDTQYF	TGTGCCAGCAGCTTCCTAGCGGGGGACCGAGATACGCAGTATTTT
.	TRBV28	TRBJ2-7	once	CASSLSAFYKDRSHEQYF	TGTGCCAGCAGTTTGTCAGCGTTTTATAAGGATCGGAGTCACGAGCAGTACTTC
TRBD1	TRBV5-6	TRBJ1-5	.	CASSLVGQGVQPQHF	TGTGCCAGCAGCTTGGTGGGGCAGGGGGTTCAGCCCCAGCATTTT
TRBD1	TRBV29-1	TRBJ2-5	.	CSVEVGQGAGETQYF	TGCAGCGTTGAAGTTGGACAGGGGGCAGGGGAGACCCAGTACTTC
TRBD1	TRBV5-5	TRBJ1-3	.	CASSWTGTGLGNTIYF	TGTGCCAGCAGCTGGACCGGGACAGGGCTTGGAAACACCATATATTTT
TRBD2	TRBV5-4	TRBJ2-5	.	CASSGGGGRMETQYF	TGTGCCAGCAGCGGTGGTGGCGGGAGAATGGAGACCCAGTACTTC
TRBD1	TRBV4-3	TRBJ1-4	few	CASSQEGQGNEKLFF	TGCGCCAGCAGCCAAGAAGGACAGGGTAATGAAAAACTGTTTTTT
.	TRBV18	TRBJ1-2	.	CASSHQDPGQNGYTF	TGTGCCAGCTCACATCAAGATCCCGGACAGAATGGCTACACCTTC
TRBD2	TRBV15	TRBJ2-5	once	CATSRDPSGTLREETQYF	TGTGCCACCAGCAGAGATCCTAGCGGGACCCTCCGGGAAGAGACCCAGTACTTC
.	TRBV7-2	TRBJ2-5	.	CASRPRPGSPETQYF	TGTGCCAGCAGACCCCGCCCCGGGTCTCCAGAGACCCAGTACTTC
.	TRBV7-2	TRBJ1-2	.	CASSPSRGEDYGYTF	TGTGCCAGCAGCCCAAGCAGGGGCGAGGACTATGGCTACACCTTC
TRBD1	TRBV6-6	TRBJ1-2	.	CASSYAGTGYGYTF	TGTGCCAGCAGTTACGCCGGGACAGGGTATGGCTACACCTTC
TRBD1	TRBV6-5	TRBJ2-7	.	CASSSLGQGVYEQYF	TGTGCCAGCAGTTCGCTGGGACAGGGGGTCTACGAGCAGTACTTC
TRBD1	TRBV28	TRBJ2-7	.	CASSSTGESSYEQYF	TGTGCCAGCAGCTCCACAGGGGAAAGCTCCTACGAGCAGTACTTC
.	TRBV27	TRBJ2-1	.	CASRPDFYNEQFF	TGTGCCAGCAGGCCAGACTTCTACAATGAGCAGTTCTTC
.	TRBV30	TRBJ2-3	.	CAWKGADTQYF	TGTGCCTGGAAAGGGGCCGATACGCAGTATTTT
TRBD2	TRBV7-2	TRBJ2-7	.	CASSTPPGGRVGEQYF	TGTGCCAGCAGCACACCCCCCGGAGGGAGGGTTGGGGAGCAGTACTTC
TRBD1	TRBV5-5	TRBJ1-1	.	CASSNTGVTEAFF	TGTGCCAGCAGCAATACAGGGGTCACTGAAGCTTTCTTT
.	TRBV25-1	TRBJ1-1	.	CASSEWLNTEAFF	TGTGCCAGCAGTGAATGGCTGAACACTGAAGCTTTCTTT
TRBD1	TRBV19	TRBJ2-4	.	CASSIPTGVIAKNIQYF	TGTGCCAGTAGTATCCCTACAGGGGTTATAGCCAAAAACATTCAGTACTTC
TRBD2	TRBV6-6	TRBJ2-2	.	CASSSTSGPNTGELFF	TGTGCCAGCAGTTCGACTAGCGGGCCGAACACCGGGGAGCTGTTTTTT
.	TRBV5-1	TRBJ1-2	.	CASSLATGTGGYTF	TGCGCCAGCAGCTTGGCCACAGGGACCGGCGGCTACACCTTC
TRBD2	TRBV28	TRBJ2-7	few	CASSYPAWGTSGKTYEQYF	TGTGCCAGCAGTTACCCGGCCTGGGGTACTAGCGGGAAGACCTACGAGCAGTACTTC
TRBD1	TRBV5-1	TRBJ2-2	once	CASSLGTGVPELFF	TGCGCCAGCAGCCTGGGGACAGGGGTCCCGGAGCTGTTTTTT
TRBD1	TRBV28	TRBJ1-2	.	CASSPQGATNYGYTF	TGTGCCAGCAGTCCTCAGGGGGCTACTAACTATGGCTACACCTTC
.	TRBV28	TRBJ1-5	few	CASSLIGDNQPQHF	TGTGCCAGCAGTTTAATCGGGGACAATCAGCCCCAGCATTTT
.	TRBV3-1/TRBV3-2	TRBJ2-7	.	CASSQDLGAGLGEQYF	TGTGCCAGCAGCCAAGATCTGGGGGCAGGACTTGGCGAGCAGTACTTC